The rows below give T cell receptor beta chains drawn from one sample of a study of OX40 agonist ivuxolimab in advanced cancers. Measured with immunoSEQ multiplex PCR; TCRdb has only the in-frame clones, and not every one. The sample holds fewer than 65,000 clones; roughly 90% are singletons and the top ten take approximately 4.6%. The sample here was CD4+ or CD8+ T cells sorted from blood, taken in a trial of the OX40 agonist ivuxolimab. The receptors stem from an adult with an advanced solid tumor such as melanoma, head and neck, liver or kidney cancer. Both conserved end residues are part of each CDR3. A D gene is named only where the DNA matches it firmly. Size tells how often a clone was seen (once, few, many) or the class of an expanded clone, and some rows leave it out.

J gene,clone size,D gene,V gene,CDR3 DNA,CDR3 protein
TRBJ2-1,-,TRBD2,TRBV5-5,TGTGCCAGCAGCTTTCAAGCGGGGGGGCCAACTTCCTACAATGAGCAGTTCTTC,CASSFQAGGPTSYNEQFF
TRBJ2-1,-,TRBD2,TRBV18,TGTGCCAGCTCACCACCGTGGGAGACTAGCGGGAGCAATGAGCAGTTCTTC,CASSPPWETSGSNEQFF
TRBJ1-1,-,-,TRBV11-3,TGTGCCAGCAGCTCTGGAAGGGCGAGTGAAGCTTTCTTT,CASSSGRASEAFF
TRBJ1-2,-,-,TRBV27,TGTGCCAGCAGTTCCTCGGTCCTCTATGGCTACACCTTC,CASSSSVLYGYTF
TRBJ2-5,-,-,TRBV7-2,TGTGCCAGCAGCCCGCTGGAGACCCAGTACTTC,CASSPLETQYF
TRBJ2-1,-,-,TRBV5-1,TGCGCCAGCAGCGGAGGGGAAGGCTCCTACAATGAGCAGTTCTTC,CASSGGEGSYNEQFF
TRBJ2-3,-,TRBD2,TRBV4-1,TGCGCCAGCAGCCAAGATCCAGGACTAGCGGGGGGGCCTCAGGGCACAGATACGCAGTATTTT,CASSQDPGLAGGPQGTDTQYF
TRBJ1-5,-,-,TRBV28,TGTGCCAGCAGCATAGGACGGGCCACGGCCCAGCATTTT,CASSIGRATAQHF
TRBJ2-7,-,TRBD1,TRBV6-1,TGTGCCAGCAGTCCCACCGGGGACAGGGACAACGAGCAGTACTTC,CASSPTGDRDNEQYF
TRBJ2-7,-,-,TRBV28,TGTGCCAGCAGCACGACAGGCGAGCAGTACTTC,CASSTTGEQYF
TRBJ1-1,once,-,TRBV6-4,TGTGCCAGCAGTGACGATAGGAGCTTGAACACTGAAGCTTTCTTT,CASSDDRSLNTEAFF
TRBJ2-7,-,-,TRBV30,TGTGCCCGGGGCAGCCTCTACGAGCAGTACTTC,CARGSLYEQYF
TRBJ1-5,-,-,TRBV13,TGTGCCAGCAGCTTAGGGCAGAACAATCAGCCCCAGCATTTT,CASSLGQNNQPQHF
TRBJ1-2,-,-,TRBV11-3,TGTGCCAGCAGCTTACTCCGGGGGACCGGGCACTATGGCTACACCTTC,CASSLLRGTGHYGYTF
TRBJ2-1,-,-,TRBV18,TGTGCCAGCTCACCAGACAATGAGCAGTTCTTC,CASSPDNEQFF
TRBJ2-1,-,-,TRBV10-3,TGTGCCATCAGAGGCCAGGGGGGAGAAAATGAGCAGTTCTTC,CAIRGQGGENEQFF
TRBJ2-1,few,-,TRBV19,TGTGCCAGTAGTATAGAAAATTGGCGGGCCCCGAACAATGAGCAGTTCTTC,CASSIENWRAPNNEQFF
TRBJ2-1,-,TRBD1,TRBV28,TGTGCCAGCAGCCCTCCAGGGGGCGAGCAGTTCTTC,CASSPPGGEQFF
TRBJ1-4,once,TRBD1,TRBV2,TGTGCCAGCAGTGAAACCCCCCCGGGACAGGGGCCTGAAAAACTGTTTTTT,CASSETPPGQGPEKLFF
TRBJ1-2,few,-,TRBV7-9,TGTGCCAGCAGCCCCGACGGGACCTCGAACGGCTACACCTTC,CASSPDGTSNGYTF
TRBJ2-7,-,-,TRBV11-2,TGTGCCAGCAGCCAACTGACCTACGAGCAGTACTTC,CASSQLTYEQYF
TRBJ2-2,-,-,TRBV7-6,TGTGCCAGCAGCCCCGGGACGAACACCGGGGAGCTGTTTTTT,CASSPGTNTGELFF
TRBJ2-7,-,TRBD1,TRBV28,TGTGCCAGCACTCAACCCGGGACAGGGGGCTACGAGCAGTACTTC,CASTQPGTGGYEQYF
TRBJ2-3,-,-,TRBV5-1,TGCGCCAGCAGCTTGGATTCAGATACGCAGTATTTT,CASSLDSDTQYF
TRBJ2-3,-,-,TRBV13,TGTGCCAGCAGCTTGGGGGGGCTTTCATTTACAGATACGCAGTATTTT,CASSLGGLSFTDTQYF
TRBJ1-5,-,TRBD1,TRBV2,TGTGCCAGCAGTGAGGGACAGGCTAATCAGCCCCAGCATTTT,CASSEGQANQPQHF
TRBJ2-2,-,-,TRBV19,TGTGCCAGTAATCCGGGGGGCACCCGGGAGCTGTTTTTT,CASNPGGTRELFF
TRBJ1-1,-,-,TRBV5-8,TGTGCCAGCAGCCCCCAGCCAACCTTTGAAGCTTTCTTT,CASSPQPTFEAFF
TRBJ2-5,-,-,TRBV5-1,TGCGCCAGCAGCGAAAAGGAGACCCAGTACTTC,CASSEKETQYF
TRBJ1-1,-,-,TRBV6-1,TGTGCCAGCAGTGAAGAGGCGGCCCTGGGGGACACTGAAGCTTTCTTT,CASSEEAALGDTEAFF
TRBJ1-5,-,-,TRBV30,TGTGCCTGGACCAGGGACGGACCTCAGCAGCCCCAGCATTTT,CAWTRDGPQQPQHF
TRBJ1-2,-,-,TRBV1,TGCACCAGCAGCCAAGTTTCAGGGTCATGCTGTGGCTACACCTTC,CTSSQVSGSCCGYTF
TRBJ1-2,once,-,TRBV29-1,TGCAGCGTGCTCCCTGACGGATCCGATGGCTACACCTTC,CSVLPDGSDGYTF
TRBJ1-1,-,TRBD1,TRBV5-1,TGCGCCAGCAGCCTTCTCAGCCACGGACAGGGAGGCACTGAAGCTTTCTTT,CASSLLSHGQGGTEAFF
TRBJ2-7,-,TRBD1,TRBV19,TGTGCCAGTAGTATGGAGGACAGGTCTTCCTACGAGCAGTACTTC,CASSMEDRSSYEQYF
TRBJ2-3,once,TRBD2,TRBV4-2,TGTGCCAGCAGCCAAGGGACTAGCGGGGGGGCCAGGGATACGCAGTATTTT,CASSQGTSGGARDTQYF
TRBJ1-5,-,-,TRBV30,TGTGCCTGGAGTGTACAGGGGCCCCAGCATTTT,CAWSVQGPQHF
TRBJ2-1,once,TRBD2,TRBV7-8,TGTGCCAGCAGCCTCAGACTAGCGGGGGCGAATGAGCAGTTCTTC,CASSLRLAGANEQFF
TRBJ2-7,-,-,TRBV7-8,TGTGCCAGCAGCTCCCGGGGCGGCTTAGAGCAGTACTTC,CASSSRGGLEQYF
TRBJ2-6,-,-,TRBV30,TGTGCCTGGAGTGGGTTTACTTCTGGGGCCAACGTCCTGACTTTC,CAWSGFTSGANVLTF
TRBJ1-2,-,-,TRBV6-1,TGTGCCAGCAGTGCCCAGTCAGCCTACCCGTTAGGGGCCGCGGGGTATGGCTACACCTTC,CASSAQSAYPLGAAGYGYTF
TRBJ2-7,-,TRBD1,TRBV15,TGTGCCACCCGGCGAAGGCCCGGGACAGGGGACTACGAGCAGTACTTC,CATRRRPGTGDYEQYF
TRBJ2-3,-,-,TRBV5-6,TGTGCCAGCACCCGACAACCGCCATACACAGATACGCAGTATTTT,CASTRQPPYTDTQYF
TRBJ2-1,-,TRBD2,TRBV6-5,TGTGCCAGCAGTAGACTAGCGGGAGCATACAATGAGCAGTTCTTC,CASSRLAGAYNEQFF
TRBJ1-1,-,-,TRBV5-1,TGCGCCAGCAGGGAACAGGGCTACACTGAAGCTTTCTTT,CASREQGYTEAFF
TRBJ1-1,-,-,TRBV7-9,TGTGCCAGCAGCTTAGCGGTGGTTGCTGAAGCTTTCTTT,CASSLAVVAEAFF
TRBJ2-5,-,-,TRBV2,TGTGCCAGCAGTTCCCGGTCTAGCCAACAAGAGACCCAGTACTTC,CASSSRSSQQETQYF
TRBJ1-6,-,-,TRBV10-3,TGTGCCATCAGTGACGGGATGGGACAACCCCTCCACTTT,CAISDGMGQPLHF
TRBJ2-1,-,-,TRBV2,TGTGCCAGCAGTCTGGGGGGGACACTCTACAATGAGCAGTTCTTC,CASSLGGTLYNEQFF
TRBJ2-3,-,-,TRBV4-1,TGCGCCAGCAGCCAAGGGGGGAGCGGCACAGATACGCAGTATTTT,CASSQGGSGTDTQYF